This T cell receptor beta chain was profiled in a study of cytomegalovirus exposure and HLA in healthy donors. PCR used 60 Vbeta primers and 13 Jbeta primers. Sequenced by immunoSEQ multiplex PCR; TCRdb stores in-frame clones only, minus some. Of roughly 100,000 clones in the sample, about 83% were seen once. This clone was picked up one time. Germline CDR1 MNHNY, CDR2 SVGAGI (reference sequence). This CDR3 has 13 amino acids. Trimming pared 1 base from V and 6 bases from J, leaving 7 bases between. This sequence was found in a female donor in good health and CMV-seropositive. The V gene is TRBV6-6, the J gene TRBJ2-1; no firm D call. The sequenced sample was PBMCs. CDR3 in amino acids: CASSYFGGNEQFF. The DNA of the CDR3 is TGTGCCAGCAGTTACTTCGGTGGCAATGAGCAGTTCTTC.